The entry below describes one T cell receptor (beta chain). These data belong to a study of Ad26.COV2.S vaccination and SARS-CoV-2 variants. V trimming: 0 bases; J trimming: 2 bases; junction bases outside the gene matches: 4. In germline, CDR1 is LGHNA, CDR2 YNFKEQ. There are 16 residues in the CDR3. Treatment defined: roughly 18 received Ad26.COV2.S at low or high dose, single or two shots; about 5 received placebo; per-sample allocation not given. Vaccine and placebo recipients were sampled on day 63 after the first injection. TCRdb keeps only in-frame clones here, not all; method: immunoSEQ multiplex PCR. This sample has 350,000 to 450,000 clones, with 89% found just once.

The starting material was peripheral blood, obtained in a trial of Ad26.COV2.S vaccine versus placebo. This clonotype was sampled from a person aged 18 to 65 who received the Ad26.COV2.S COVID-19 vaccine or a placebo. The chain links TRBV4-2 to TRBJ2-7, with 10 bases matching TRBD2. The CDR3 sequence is CASSQDVGLAAYEQYF. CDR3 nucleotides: TGTGCCAGCAGCCAAGATGTTGGACTAGCGGCCTACGAGCAGTACTTC.